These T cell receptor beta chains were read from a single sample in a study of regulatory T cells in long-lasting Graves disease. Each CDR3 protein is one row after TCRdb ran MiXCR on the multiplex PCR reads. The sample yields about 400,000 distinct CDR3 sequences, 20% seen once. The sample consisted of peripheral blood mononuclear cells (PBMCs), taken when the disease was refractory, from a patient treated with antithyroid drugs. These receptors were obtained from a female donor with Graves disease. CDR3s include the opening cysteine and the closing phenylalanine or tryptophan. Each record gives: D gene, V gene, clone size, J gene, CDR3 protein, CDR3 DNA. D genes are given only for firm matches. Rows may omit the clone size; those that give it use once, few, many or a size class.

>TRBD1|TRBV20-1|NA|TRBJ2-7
CSATPSQGAGAYEQYF
TGCAGTGCTACCCCTAGCCAGGGGGCCGGAGCCTACGAGCAGTACTTC
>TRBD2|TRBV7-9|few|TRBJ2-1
CASSLVLGLAGEQFF
TGTGCCAGCAGCTTAGTCTTGGGACTAGCTGGTGAGCAGTTCTTC
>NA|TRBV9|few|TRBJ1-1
CASSAHRSGGAFF
TGTGCCAGCAGCGCACACCGTTCGGGTGGAGCTTTCTTT
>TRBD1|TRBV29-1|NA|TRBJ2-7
CSAQGGTGGVEQYF
TGCAGCGCTCAAGGGGGGACAGGAGGGGTCGAGCAGTACTTC
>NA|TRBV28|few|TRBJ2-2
CASRVPTAGLRYTGELFF
TGTGCCAGCAGAGTACCTACGGCGGGTCTTCGTTACACCGGGGAGCTGTTTTTT
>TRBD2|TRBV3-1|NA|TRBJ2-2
CASSQVNREGRTGELFF
TGTGCCAGCAGCCAAGTCAATCGGGAGGGCCGTACCGGGGAGCTGTTTTTT
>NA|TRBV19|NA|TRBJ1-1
CASSIFSGDEAFF
TGTGCCAGTAGTATCTTCTCGGGCGATGAAGCTTTCTTT
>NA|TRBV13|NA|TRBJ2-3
CASSLSLLTDTQYF
TGTGCCAGCAGCTTATCGCTCCTCACAGATACGCAGTATTTT
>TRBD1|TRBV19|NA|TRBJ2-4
CASSMGEGTPQGRRKNIQYF
TGTGCCAGTAGTATGGGTGAGGGAACCCCACAGGGGCGGCGGAAAAACATTCAGTACTTC
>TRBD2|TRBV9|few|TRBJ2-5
CASSVGSWTSGSPETQYF
TGTGCCAGCAGCGTGGGGTCCTGGACTAGCGGGAGTCCAGAGACCCAGTACTTC
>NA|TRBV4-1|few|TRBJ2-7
CASSQDFGVLEQYF
TGCGCCAGCAGCCAAGATTTTGGTGTCTTGGAGCAGTACTTC
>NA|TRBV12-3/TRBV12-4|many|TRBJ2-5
CASRLGRQETQYF
TGTGCCAGCAGATTGGGACGGCAAGAGACCCAGTACTTC
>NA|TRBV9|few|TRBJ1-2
CASSVGVVRSYGYTF
TGTGCCAGCAGCGTAGGTGTGGTTCGTAGCTATGGCTACACCTTC
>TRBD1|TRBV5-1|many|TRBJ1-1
CASSGAAGTGPSLNTEAFF
TGCGCCAGCAGCGGGGCCGCCGGGACAGGACCGTCCTTGAACACTGAAGCTTTCTTT
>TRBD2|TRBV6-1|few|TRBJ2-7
CASGLPVAGGGEQYF
TGTGCCAGCGGACTTCCTGTAGCGGGAGGAGGCGAGCAGTACTTC
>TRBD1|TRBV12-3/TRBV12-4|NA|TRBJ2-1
CASTPGQGGEQFF
TGTGCCAGCACCCCGGGACAGGGTGGTGAGCAGTTCTTC
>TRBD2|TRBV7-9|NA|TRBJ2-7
CASSSRLAGTYYEQYF
TGTGCCAGCAGCTCGAGACTAGCGGGAACCTACTACGAGCAGTACTTC
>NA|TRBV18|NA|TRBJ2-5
CASSPFSETQYF
TGTGCCAGCTCACCGTTTTCAGAGACCCAGTACTTC
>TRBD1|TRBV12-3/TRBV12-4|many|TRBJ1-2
CASSSHRQGINYGYTF
TGTGCCAGCAGTTCCCACAGACAGGGGATTAACTATGGCTACACCTTC
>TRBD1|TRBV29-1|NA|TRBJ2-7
CSVGGTGPGEQYF
TGCAGCGTTGGTGGGACAGGGCCTGGAGAGCAGTACTTC
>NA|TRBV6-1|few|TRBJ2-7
CASRDLRYEQYF
TGTGCCAGCAGGGACCTCCGCTACGAGCAGTACTTC
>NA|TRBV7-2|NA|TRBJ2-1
CASSLAALPDEQFF
TGTGCCAGCAGCTTAGCGGCGTTACCCGATGAGCAGTTCTTC
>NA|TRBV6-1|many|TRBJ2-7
CASRMGGESSYEQYF
TGTGCCAGCAGAATGGGCGGGGAAAGCTCCTACGAGCAGTACTTC
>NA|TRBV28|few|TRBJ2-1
CASRFSVGNEQLF
TGTGCCAGCAGATTCTCAGTGGGGAATGAGCAGCTCTTC
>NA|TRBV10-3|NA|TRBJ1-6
CAISESGNSPLHF
TGTGCCATCAGTGAGAGTGGGAATTCACCCCTCCACTTT
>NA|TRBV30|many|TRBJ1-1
CAWKGTFLTEAFF
TGTGCCTGGAAAGGGACGTTTCTCACTGAAGCTTTCTTT
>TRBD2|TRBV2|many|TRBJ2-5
CASSGGTSGLQETQYF
TGTGCCAGCAGCGGCGGGACTAGCGGGCTCCAAGAGACCCAGTACTTC
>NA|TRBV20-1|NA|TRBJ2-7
CSARDYTGGAYEQYF
TGCAGTGCTAGAGACTACACAGGAGGGGCCTACGAGCAGTACTTC
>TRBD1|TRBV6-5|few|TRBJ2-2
CASSFAGTGNGELFF
TGTGCCAGCAGTTTCGCCGGGACAGGGAACGGGGAGCTGTTTTTT